The rows below give T cell receptor beta chains drawn from one sample of a study of CD8+ T cells in alopecia areata. Repertoires were generated with immunoSEQ multiplex PCR, while TCRdb's copy carries only in-frame clones and drops some. The sample contains some 110,000 clones, roughly 50% of which appear only once. The sample in question was CD8+ T cells sorted from blood, obtained at week 24, from a patient treated with tofacitinib. Receptor source: a human donor with alopecia areata. CDR3s include the opening cysteine and the closing phenylalanine or tryptophan. The order of the fields is clone size, V gene, CDR3 protein. Rows give clone size only sometimes, using once, few, many, or a class for an expanded clone.

few | TRBV13 | CASSLYGASGAHEQFF
few | TRBV7-2 | CASSLALDRVMETQYF
NA | TRBV7-9 | CASSHDRGEAFF
NA | TRBV13 | CASSRGRTTYEQYF
NA | TRBV2 | CASSRHRGSQETQYF
NA | TRBV6-6 | CASSSSRALQETQYF
few | TRBV27 | CASSLVEGGDYGYTF
few | TRBV11-2 | CASSSGGHEQYF
NA | TRBV6-6 | CATTTSGETSYNEQFF
once | TRBV6-4 | CASSDGFSTDTQYF
NA | TRBV25-1 | CASSEIGQGYGYTF
NA | TRBV6-5 | CASSYIGGAEGETQYF
NA | TRBV5-6 | CASSLEEGAVSYEQYF
NA | TRBV6-5 | CASSYDSEETQYF
NA | TRBV30 | CAWERGDRSYNEQFF
NA | TRBV2 | CASSEAGTFPGTQYF
few | TRBV5-6 | CASSLGGNTEAFF
NA | TRBV30 | CAWSVVNTGELFF
NA | TRBV29-1 | CSVEDRVSSGNTIYF
NA | TRBV5-6 | CASCQGGSNQPQHF
NA | TRBV13 | CASSSRTQNYGYTF
NA | TRBV7-9 | CASSTSGTEGGQEFF
few | TRBV6-1 | CASSPGGDYNEQFF
few | TRBV5-1 | CASSSRGREVTDTQYF
NA | TRBV4-3 | CASSQDPGPSDTQYF
NA | TRBV7-8 | CASSISAASYNEQFF
NA | TRBV27 | CASSQLAPQTNEQFF
NA | TRBV5-6 | CASSFGQLYNEQFF
NA | TRBV6-6 | CASSSIQGYEQYF
NA | TRBV11-2 | CASSPGGLYEQYF
NA | TRBV29-1 | CSALGNTIYF
NA | TRBV5-4 | CASSLKLAGFDEQFF
NA | TRBV5-1 | CASALDGIPGLAYEQYF